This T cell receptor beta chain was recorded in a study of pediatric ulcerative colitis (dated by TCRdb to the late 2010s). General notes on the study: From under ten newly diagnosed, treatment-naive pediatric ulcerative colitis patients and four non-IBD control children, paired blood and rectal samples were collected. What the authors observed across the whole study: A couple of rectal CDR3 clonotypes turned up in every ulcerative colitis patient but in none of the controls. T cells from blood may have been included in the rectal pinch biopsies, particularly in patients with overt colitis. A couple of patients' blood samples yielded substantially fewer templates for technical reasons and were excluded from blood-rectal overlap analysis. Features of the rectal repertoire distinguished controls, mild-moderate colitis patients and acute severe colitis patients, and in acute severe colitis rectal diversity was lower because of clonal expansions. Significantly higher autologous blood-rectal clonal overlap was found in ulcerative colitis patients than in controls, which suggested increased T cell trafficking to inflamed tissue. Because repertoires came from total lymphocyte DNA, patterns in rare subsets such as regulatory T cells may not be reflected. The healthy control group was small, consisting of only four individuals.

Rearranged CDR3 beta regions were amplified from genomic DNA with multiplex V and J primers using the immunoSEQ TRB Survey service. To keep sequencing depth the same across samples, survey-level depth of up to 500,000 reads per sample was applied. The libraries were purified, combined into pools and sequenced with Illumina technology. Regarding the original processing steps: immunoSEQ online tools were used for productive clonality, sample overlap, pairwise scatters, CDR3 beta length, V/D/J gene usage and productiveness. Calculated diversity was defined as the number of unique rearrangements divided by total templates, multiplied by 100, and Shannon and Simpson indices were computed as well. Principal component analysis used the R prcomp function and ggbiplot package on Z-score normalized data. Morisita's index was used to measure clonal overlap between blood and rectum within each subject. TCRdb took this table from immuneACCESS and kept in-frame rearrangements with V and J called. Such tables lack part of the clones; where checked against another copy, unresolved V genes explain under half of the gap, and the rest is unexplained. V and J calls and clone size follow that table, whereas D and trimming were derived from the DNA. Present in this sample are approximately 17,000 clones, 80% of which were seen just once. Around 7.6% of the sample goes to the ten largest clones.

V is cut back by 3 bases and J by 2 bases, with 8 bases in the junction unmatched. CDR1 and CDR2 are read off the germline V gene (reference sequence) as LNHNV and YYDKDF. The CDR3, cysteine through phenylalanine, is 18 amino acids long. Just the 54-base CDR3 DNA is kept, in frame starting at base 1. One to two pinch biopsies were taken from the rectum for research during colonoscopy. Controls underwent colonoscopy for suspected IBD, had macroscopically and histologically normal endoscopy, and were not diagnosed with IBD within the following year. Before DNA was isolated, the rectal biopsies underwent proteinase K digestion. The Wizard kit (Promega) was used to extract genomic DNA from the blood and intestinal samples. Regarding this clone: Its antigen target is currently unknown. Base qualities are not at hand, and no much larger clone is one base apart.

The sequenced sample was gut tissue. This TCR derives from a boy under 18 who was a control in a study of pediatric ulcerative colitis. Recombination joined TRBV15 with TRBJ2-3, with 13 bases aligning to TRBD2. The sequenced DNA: TGTGCCACCAGCAGGCGGACTAGCGGGAGCCTGCACACAGATACGCAGTATTTT. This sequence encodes CATSRRTSGSLHTDTQYF.